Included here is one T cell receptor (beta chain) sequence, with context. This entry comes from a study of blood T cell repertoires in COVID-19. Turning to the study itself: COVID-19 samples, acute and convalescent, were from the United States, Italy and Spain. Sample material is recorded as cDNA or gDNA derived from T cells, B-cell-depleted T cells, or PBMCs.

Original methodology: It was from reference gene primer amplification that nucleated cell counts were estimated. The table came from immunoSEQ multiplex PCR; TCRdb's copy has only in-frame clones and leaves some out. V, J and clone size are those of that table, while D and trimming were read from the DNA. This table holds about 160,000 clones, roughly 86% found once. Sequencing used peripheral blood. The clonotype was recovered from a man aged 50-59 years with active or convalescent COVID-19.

CDR3 bases: TGTGCCAGCGCCCGGGACTTTGGTCAGCCCCAGCATTTT. This codes for CASARDFGQPQHF. The chain has TRBV6-4 and TRBJ1-5, with D possibly TRBD1 on 5 matching bases. V shed 8 bases and J shed 6 bases, with 14 bases lying between them. There are 13 residues in the CDR3. Germline V gene sequence: CDR1 MRHNA, CDR2 SNTAGT.